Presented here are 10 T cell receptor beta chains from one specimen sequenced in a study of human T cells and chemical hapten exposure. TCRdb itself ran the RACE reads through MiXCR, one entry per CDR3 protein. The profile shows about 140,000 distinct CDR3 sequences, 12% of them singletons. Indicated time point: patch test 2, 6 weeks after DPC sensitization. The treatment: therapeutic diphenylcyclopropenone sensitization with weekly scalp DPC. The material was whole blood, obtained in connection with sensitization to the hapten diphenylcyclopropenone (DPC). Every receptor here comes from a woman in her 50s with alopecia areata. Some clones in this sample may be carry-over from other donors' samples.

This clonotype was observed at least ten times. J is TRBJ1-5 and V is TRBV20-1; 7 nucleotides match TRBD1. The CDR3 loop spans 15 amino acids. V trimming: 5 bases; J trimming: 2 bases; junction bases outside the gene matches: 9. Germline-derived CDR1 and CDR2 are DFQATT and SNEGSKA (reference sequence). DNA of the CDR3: TGCAGTGCTCTGAGCCAGGGGGAAGGCAATCAGCCCCAGCATTTT. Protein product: CSALSQGEGNQPQHF.

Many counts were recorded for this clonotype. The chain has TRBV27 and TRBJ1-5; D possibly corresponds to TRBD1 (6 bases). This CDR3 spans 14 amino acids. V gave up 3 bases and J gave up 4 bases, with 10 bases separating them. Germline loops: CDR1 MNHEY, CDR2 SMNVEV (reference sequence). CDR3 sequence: CASSFTGWNQPQHF. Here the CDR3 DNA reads TGTGCCAGCAGTTTTACAGGGTGGAATCAGCCCCAGCATTTT.

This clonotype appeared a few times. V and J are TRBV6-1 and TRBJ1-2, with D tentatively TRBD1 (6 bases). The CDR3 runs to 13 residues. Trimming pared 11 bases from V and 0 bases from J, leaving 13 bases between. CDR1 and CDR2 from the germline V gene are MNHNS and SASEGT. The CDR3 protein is CASPGHANYGYTF. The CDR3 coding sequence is TGTGCCTCTCCGGGACACGCTAACTATGGCTACACCTTC.

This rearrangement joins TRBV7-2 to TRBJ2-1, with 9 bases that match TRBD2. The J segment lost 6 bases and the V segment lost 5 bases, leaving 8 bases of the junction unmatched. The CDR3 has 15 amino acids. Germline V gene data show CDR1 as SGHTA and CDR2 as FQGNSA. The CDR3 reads CASSPRTSAPNEQFF. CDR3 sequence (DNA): TGTGCCAGCAGCCCGCGGACTAGCGCCCCCAATGAGCAGTTCTTC. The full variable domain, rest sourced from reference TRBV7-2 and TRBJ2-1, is GAGVSQSPSNKVTEKGKDVELRCDPISGHTALYWYRQSLGQGLEFLIYFQGNSAPDKSGLPSDRFSAERTGGSVSTLTIQRTQQEDSAVYLCASSPRTSAPNEQFFGPGTRLTVL.

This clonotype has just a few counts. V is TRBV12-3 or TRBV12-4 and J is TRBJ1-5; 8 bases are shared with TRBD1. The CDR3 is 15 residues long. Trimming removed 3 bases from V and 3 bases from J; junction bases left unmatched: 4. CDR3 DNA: TGTGCCAGCAGTTTCGACAGGGGTTTCAATCAGCCCCAGCATTTT. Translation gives CASSFDRGFNQPQHF.

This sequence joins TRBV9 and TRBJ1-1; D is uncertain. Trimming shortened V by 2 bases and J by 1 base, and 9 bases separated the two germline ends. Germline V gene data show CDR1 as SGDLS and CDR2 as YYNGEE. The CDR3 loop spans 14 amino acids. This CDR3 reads CASSVRVQNTEAFF. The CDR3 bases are TGTGCCAGCAGCGTCCGGGTCCAGAACACTGAAGCTTTCTTT.

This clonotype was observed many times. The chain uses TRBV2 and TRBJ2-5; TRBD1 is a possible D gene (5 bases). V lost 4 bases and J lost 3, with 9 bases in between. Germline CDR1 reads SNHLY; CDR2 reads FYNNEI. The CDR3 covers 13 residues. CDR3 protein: CASSGGWKETQYF. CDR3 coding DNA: TGTGCCAGCAGTGGGGGCTGGAAAGAGACCCAGTACTTC.

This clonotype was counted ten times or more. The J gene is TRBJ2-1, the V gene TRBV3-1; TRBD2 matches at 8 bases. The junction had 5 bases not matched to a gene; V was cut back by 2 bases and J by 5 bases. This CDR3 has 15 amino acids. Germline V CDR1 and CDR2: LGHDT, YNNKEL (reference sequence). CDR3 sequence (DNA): TGTGCCAGCAGCCAATGGACTAGCTCGAACAATGAGCAGTTCTTC. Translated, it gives CASSQWTSSNNEQFF.

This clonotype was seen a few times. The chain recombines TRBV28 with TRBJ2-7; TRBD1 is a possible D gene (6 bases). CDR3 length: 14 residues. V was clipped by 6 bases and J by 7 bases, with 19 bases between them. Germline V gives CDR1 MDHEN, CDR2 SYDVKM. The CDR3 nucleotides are TGTGCCAGCAGCCAAGGACAGCGTCTCAGGGAGCAGTACTTC. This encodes CASSQGQRLREQYF. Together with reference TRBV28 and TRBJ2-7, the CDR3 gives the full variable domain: DVKVTQSSRYLVKRTGEKVFLECVQDMDHENMFWYRQDPGLGLRLIYFSYDVKMKEKGDIPEGYSVSREKKERFSLILESASTNQTSMYLCASSQGQRLREQYFGPGTRLTVT.

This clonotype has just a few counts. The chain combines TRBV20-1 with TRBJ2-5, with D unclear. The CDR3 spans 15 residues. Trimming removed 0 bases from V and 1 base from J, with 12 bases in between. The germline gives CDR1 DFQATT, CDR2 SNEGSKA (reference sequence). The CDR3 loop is CSARDRLRAQETQYF. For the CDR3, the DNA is TGCAGTGCTAGAGATCGCCTAAGGGCCCAAGAGACCCAGTACTTC.